The following is a T cell receptor (beta chain) sequence with its context. Germline CDR1 and CDR2: SGHNT and YENEEA. V was shortened by 4 bases and J by 2 bases, with 11 bases between the two germline ends. The CDR3 runs to 14 residues. Deep was the level used in running the assay. Clones were sequenced by immunoSEQ multiplex PCR, and TCRdb holds only the in-frame ones, with some missing. The sample lists hundreds of thousands of clones, 90% to 98% occurring once. The sample comes from a study of shared clonotypes between healthy human individuals. The gene calls are TRBV11-3 and TRBJ1-2, with no clear D. The TCR sequence derives from a man aged 30-40 years in good health. The sample consisted of memory CD8+ T cells sorted from blood. Subset in this sample: CD45RO+ cells pooled with CCR7-negative TemRA cells. The CDR3 here is CASSYIKGNYGYTF. The CDR3 region has the DNA TGTGCCAGCAGCTACATAAAAGGGAACTATGGCTACACCTTC.